The sequence of this TCR beta chain was determined in a study of T cells in Graves' hyperthyroidism and ophthalmopathy. Patients showing uncontrolled infection, other autoimmune disease, pregnancy or lactation were ineligible. Germline-derived CDR1 and CDR2 are MNHNS and SASEGT. V was shortened by 1 base and J by 0 bases, with 10 bases between the two germline ends. This CDR3 contains 15 residues. Study-level points and caveats: Blood samples included most of the expanded thyroid clonotypes exceeding 0.001.

RNA transcripts provided the source from which TCR beta CDR3 regions were amplified. Researchers ran a first-round RT-PCR on the TCR CDR3 using the HTBI primer set. TCRdb re-called the multiplex PCR reads with MiXCR, one entry per CDR3 protein. This repertoire shows 500,000 to 550,000 distinct CDR3 sequences, roughly 20% found once; its top ten account for about 30%. This clonotype has more than one count but fewer than ten. Its target is not known. Specimen: blood. The TCR sequence derives from a man in his late teens or twenties with Graves' hyperthyroidism. The V and J genes are TRBV6-1 and TRBJ2-7; a weak D match, TRBD2 (6 bases). The CDR3 loop is CASSEDLGGSYEQYF. The DNA for the CDR3 is TGTGCCAGCAGTGAAGACCTGGGGGGCTCCTACGAGCAGTACTTC.